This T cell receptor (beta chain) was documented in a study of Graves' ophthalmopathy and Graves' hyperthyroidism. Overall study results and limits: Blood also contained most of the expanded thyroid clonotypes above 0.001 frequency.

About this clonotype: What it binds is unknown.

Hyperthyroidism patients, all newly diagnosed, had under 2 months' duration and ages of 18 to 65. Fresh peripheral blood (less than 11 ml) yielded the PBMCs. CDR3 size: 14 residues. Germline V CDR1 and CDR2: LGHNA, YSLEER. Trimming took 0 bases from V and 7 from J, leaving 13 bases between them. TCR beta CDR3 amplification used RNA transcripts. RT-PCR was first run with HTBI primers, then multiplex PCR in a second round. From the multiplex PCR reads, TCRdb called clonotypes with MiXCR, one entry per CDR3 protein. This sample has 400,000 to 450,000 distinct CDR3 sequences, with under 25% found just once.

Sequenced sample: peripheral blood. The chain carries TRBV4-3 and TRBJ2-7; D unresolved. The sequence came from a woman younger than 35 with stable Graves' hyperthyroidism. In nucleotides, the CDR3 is TGCGCCAGCAGCCAAGATGGGTTGGGTAAGGAGCAGTACTTC. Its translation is CASSQDGLGKEQYF.